This TCR beta chain was obtained from a study of CD8 T cells in ankylosing spondylitis. The germline V and J ends were trimmed by 0 bases and 7 bases, with 10 bases remaining between them. This CDR3 comprises 14 residues. In germline, CDR1 is SNHLY, CDR2 FYNNEI. The sample holds a few counts of this clonotype. The target antigen is unknown. Whole-study results and caveats: Certain motif variants had earlier been reported in reactive arthritis synovial fluid and blood. A TCR beta motif made of under 10 highly homologous variants seemed typical of ankylosing spondylitis blood.

TCRdb processed the 5' RACE reads anew with MiXCR; each CDR3 protein has one entry. The profile shows about 27,000 distinct CDR3 sequences, roughly 7.9% of them singletons. This rearrangement joins TRBV2 to TRBJ1-5; D may be TRBD1 (5 bases). Sequencing was done on a sample of blood. This receptor was obtained from a male donor with ankylosing spondylitis or in good health (not recorded which). The CDR3 DNA reads as TGTGCCAGCAGTGAAGCAGGGAGGGGCCAGCCCCAGCATTTT. Residues: CASSEAGRGQPQHF.